What follows is one TCR beta chain and its context. Its specific antigen is unknown. The library relied on 5' RACE. For each TCR library, approximately 3,700 ng of total RNA was used. For each sample, cDNA synthesis was carried out in eight separate reactions using SMARTScribe reverse transcriptase. Unique molecular identifiers containing a 6-nucleotide sample barcode were introduced through template switching during cDNA synthesis. Amplification of TCRalpha and TCRbeta cDNA involved two nested PCRs of 16 and 9 cycles, and each PCR was followed by bead purification. Before amplification, the cDNA was treated with uracil DNA-glycosylase and purified using the QIAquick PCR purification kit. The second PCR added Illumina TruSeq-compatible adapters along with sample-specific barcodes. Library quality and concentration were checked on TapeStation and Qubit, and libraries were pooled at 5 to 6.5 ng each. Sequencing of the pooled libraries was done on an Illumina HiSeq2500 single-index Rapid Run using custom sequencing primers and 2 x 100 bp reads. In the paper's pipeline: MiGEC version 1.2.6 was used for UMI-based consensus assembly to correct PCR and sequencing errors. MiXCR version 2.1.1 was used to carry out V(D)J alignment, clonotype assembly and CDR3 extraction. To normalise gene usage, clonotype sharing and MAIT/NKT TCR abundance, the analysis used the top 1000, 10 000 and 20 000 clonotypes per sample. After downsampling to 27 000 UMIs, diversity was calculated as the inverse Simpson index using the vegan R package. Statistical testing used paired Mann-Whitney U tests on the discordant twin pairs and applied Benjamini-Hochberg correction for multiple testing. Each CDR3 protein sequence appears as one entry after TCRdb reprocessed the reads, and no DNA is included. V and J calls and clone size were set by TCRdb, not the authors. In this sample's table one finds about 330,000 distinct CDR3 sequences. The ten largest clones add up to 2% to 2.5% of the sample.

The data derive from a study of monozygotic twins with inflammatory bowel disease (dated by TCRdb to between 2018 and 2021). Turning to the overall study: The full study comprised some 30 monozygotic twin pairs: nine German pairs (four IBD-concordant, five IBD-discordant) and 19 IBD-discordant Danish pairs. Disease-associated traits were sought mainly through comparisons between IBD patients and their genetically identical healthy co-twins within discordant pairs. Each individual had, on average, about 151 000 unique TCRalpha sequences and 181 000 unique TCRbeta sequences available for analysis. Study-wide findings and limitations: No single strong signal or clonotype linked to IBD turned up in the results, so the idea that one exists was not supported. Because patients received different immunosuppressive treatments, the repertoires may have picked up extra background noise and variability between individuals. The analysis was unable to tell different T cell subtypes apart. Repertoire similarity did not differ between concordant and discordant twins, possibly due to limited statistical power. IBD patients had lower TCRbeta repertoire diversity, measured by the inverse Simpson index, than their healthy co-twins. Fewer clonotypes were shared with other individuals by IBD patients than by healthy twins, most markedly in patients showing signs of disease activity.

A roughly 2.5 ml peripheral blood sample was drawn into PAXgene tubes per donor and stored at -80°C. Total RNA was isolated from whole blood with the PAXgene blood miRNA kit on an automated QIAcube, without T cell sorting. Deep TCRalpha and TCRbeta repertoire profiling with unique molecular barcoding was performed on peripheral blood of monozygotic twin pairs concordant or discordant for inflammatory bowel disease. Smoking habits were recorded for all twin pairs, and individuals were classified as current, former or never smokers. Looking up the germline V gene yields CDR1 SGHTA and CDR2 FQGNSA. The CDR3 sequence holds 14 residues, the cysteine and phenylalanine included. No nucleotide data were recorded.

Specimen: blood. The TCR originated in a human donor with ulcerative colitis or Crohn's disease, or a healthy co-twin of an affected twin (not recorded which). Rearrangement joined TRBV7-2 to TRBJ1-2. The CDR3 in this case is CASSLLGSYYGYTF.